This TCR beta chain came from a study of blood T cell repertoires in COVID-19 (dated by TCRdb to the early 2020s). With regard to the full study: Samples covering the acute and convalescent phases of COVID-19 were provided by collaborators in the United States, Italy and Spain. Where available, HLA class I and class II types were taken from metadata supplied by the sample provider and were not determined by assay-based typing. The samples were drawn from two sources: the first 160 participants of the ongoing ImmuneRACE study, and approximately 1,300 subjects contributed by 6 global collaborators. A de-identified subject ID, COVID-19 status, age in years and sex were almost always included in the sample metadata. The prospective study material was composed of cDNA or gDNA derived from T cells, B-cell-depleted T cells, or PBMCs. Subjects who had been exposed to COVID-19, were actively infected with it, or had recovered from it provided the deeply sampled blood TCRbeta repertoires that made up the dataset. A freely available public database, intended as a resource for researchers studying the immune response to SARS-CoV-2, is where the repertoires were released. General findings and caveats noted by the study authors: Clinical and demographic metadata were provided uncurated, with the amount varying by source and participant.

Collaborating institutions collected whole blood in K2EDTA tubes following their own protocols. For TCRbeta analysis, collaborators shipped samples as frozen whole blood, isolated PBMCs, or DNA extracted from either of those sample types. With respect to this clone: Its antigen is still unknown. It has no much larger one-base neighbor in the sample; base qualities were not kept.

TCRbeta CDR3 regions were amplified from genomic DNA using the immunoSEQ Assay, a bias-controlled multiplex PCR. The authors processed their data as follows. The number of nucleated cells in each sample was estimated from the amplification of reference gene primers within the assay. Sequence reads were collapsed and filtered to measure the absolute abundance of every unique TCRbeta CDR3 rearrangement. For each sample, productive Simpson clonality was calculated as the square root of Simpson's diversity index over productive rearrangements. In its TCRdb copy, this immuneACCESS table keeps in-frame sequences only and misses some clones. Where compared with another copy, unresolved V genes explain less than half of these, and the others have no known cause. The V and J calls and clone size are taken from that table; D and trimming were inferred from the DNA. This sample is represented by around 53,000 clones; 80% to 90% of them were singletons. 4% of the sample is held by the ten biggest clonotypes.

The germline V gene provides CDR1 KGHDR and CDR2 SFDVKD. Its CDR3 holds 15 amino acids, cysteine through phenylalanine. The entry retains the CDR3 DNA only, 45 bases that are in frame from base 1. V is cut by 5 bases and J by 3 bases, and the space between the germline ends is 15 bases. The origin of this receptor is a man aged 50-59 years with acute or convalescent COVID-19. Sequenced: peripheral blood. The chain joins TRBV24-1 to TRBJ2-5; the D gene is possibly TRBD2, with 6 bases matching. For the CDR3, the sequence is CATSGASSVEETQYF. Here is the DNA: TGTGCCACCAGTGGCGCGTCTAGCGTAGAAGAGACCCAGTACTTC.